The entry below gives a single T cell receptor (beta chain) sequence along with its context. Its antigen is still unknown. TRB rearrangements spanning V, D and J were amplified using mixed TRB-A/B primers. From the multiplex PCR reads, TCRdb called clonotypes with MiXCR, one entry per CDR3 protein. The table lists 7,900 or so distinct CDR3 sequences, more than 25% of them singletons. This specimen comes from a study of T cell repertoires in aging, cancer and after chemotherapy. Study-wide background: Repeat sampling of healthy donors over several months to years showed clear clonal overlap. The study's findings and limits: No conclusions about immunological memory after chemotherapy can be drawn from the repertoire data. In each cancer cohort, median generation probability increased across chemotherapy, suggesting thymic output rebounded. Untreated cancer patients had significantly lower blood TCR diversity than age-matched healthy donors.

V was pared by 0 bases and J by 5 bases, with 8 bases between. The CDR3 consists of 13 residues. Germline V gene lookup returns CDR1 SGHNT and CDR2 YYREEE (reference sequence). TCR beta rearrangements were amplified from peripheral blood genomic DNA. This rearrangement joins TRBV5-4 to TRBJ2-5, with D perhaps TRBD1 (7 bases). The source is a human donor in good health. Sequenced input: blood. The CDR3 coding sequence is TGTGCCAGCAGCTTGGCAGGGGGGGAGACCCAGTACTTC. Residues: CASSLAGGETQYF.